These T cell receptor beta chains were read from a single sample in a study of cytomegalovirus exposure and HLA in healthy donors. Method: immunoSEQ multiplex PCR; TCRdb's copy keeps in-frame clones and lacks some. This table has 140,000 to 150,000 clones, roughly 88% appearing once. The sequenced sample consisted of PBMCs. The receptors come from a woman in her thirties or forties in good health and CMV-seronegative. Both conserved end residues are trimmed from each CDR3. Fields, in order: V gene, clone size, CDR3 protein. Not every row has a clone size; where given, it reads once, few, many or a size class.

V: TRBV11-3
size: NA
CDR3: ASRDRASGNTIY

V: TRBV19
size: NA
CDR3: ASSISLADYEQY

V: TRBV27
size: NA
CDR3: ASSSLAGTSGRLTQY

V: TRBV9
size: once
CDR3: ASSLHTGSRETQY

V: TRBV7-2
size: NA
CDR3: ASSLDAGARNEQY

V: TRBV11-3
size: NA
CDR3: ASSLGGQTGETQY

V: TRBV29-1
size: NA
CDR3: SIALSRSSTDTQY

V: TRBV6-1
size: once
CDR3: ASTPSGGSNYGYT

V: TRBV6-5
size: few
CDR3: ASSYSGTGTYEQY

V: TRBV5-1
size: NA
CDR3: ASSSSGTEFNEQF

V: TRBV10-3
size: NA
CDR3: AISESNRATDTQY

V: TRBV5-1
size: NA
CDR3: ASSEMRGAYEQY

V: TRBV6-6
size: once
CDR3: ASSKSLAGVYNEQF

V: TRBV10-1
size: few
CDR3: ASSEGTSGYNEQF

V: TRBV7-2
size: NA
CDR3: ASSLEKSSYNEQF

V: TRBV9
size: NA
CDR3: ASSVAVSGNTIY

V: TRBV7-3
size: NA
CDR3: ASSLRSGTSGANTGELF

V: TRBV5-1
size: NA
CDR3: ASSSGVPYGYT

V: TRBV6-6
size: once
CDR3: ASSYSTREQY

V: TRBV6-5
size: NA
CDR3: ASRMEGGNVYEQY

V: TRBV11-3
size: NA
CDR3: ATTTSGGTDTQY

V: TRBV4-1
size: NA
CDR3: ASSQVVAGKSSYNEQF

V: TRBV6-1
size: NA
CDR3: ASSLRSETQY

V: TRBV11-2
size: NA
CDR3: ASSLLGARYYEQY

V: TRBV7-9
size: NA
CDR3: SSSTGDSDTQY

V: TRBV11-3
size: NA
CDR3: ASSLGTSWTYNEQF

V: TRBV6-6
size: NA
CDR3: ASSFTGTGAVDTQY

V: TRBV10-3
size: NA
CDR3: AITPGQGGGEQY

V: TRBV6-1
size: NA
CDR3: ASAFGDSNEKLF

V: TRBV6-1
size: NA
CDR3: ASSAGSSYEQY

V: TRBV4-3
size: NA
CDR3: ASSQDRWTSSDEQF

V: TRBV11-1
size: NA
CDR3: ASSQREYFRNEQF

V: TRBV11-3
size: many
CDR3: ASSSRGSGGEQY

V: TRBV7-9
size: NA
CDR3: SSRPGHEEQF

V: TRBV6-1
size: NA
CDR3: ASSVRVMNTEAF

V: TRBV7-2
size: NA
CDR3: ASSPGHLYEQY

V: TRBV2
size: NA
CDR3: ASSDEGGWTEAF

V: TRBV13
size: NA
CDR3: ASSSRTSGRPGELF

V: TRBV2
size: few
CDR3: ASSLRRQGSTDTQY

V: TRBV4-1
size: NA
CDR3: ASSQVAVIEKLF

V: TRBV19
size: NA
CDR3: ASSIGTGYNEQY

V: TRBV7-9
size: few
CDR3: ASSPGTLNTEAF

V: TRBV10-1
size: once
CDR3: ASTSTREGLDEQF

V: TRBV5-4
size: NA
CDR3: ASSSLYTEAF

V: TRBV2
size: once
CDR3: ASSGRVYGNTIY

V: TRBV19
size: NA
CDR3: ASSTDSSQF

V: TRBV28
size: NA
CDR3: ASSGQGARKKLF

V: TRBV10-3
size: few
CDR3: AISDGTTSGEQY

V: TRBV7-9
size: NA
CDR3: ASSHDRDYEQY

V: TRBV6-5
size: NA
CDR3: ASRPTGFYGYT

V: TRBV7-9
size: NA
CDR3: SSSLAHGYEQY

V: TRBV11-1
size: NA
CDR3: ASSLPGLANEQY

V: TRBV9
size: NA
CDR3: ASSVDGRNPDTQY

V: TRBV6-1
size: NA
CDR3: ASSEGYSLISYEQY

V: TRBV11-2
size: NA
CDR3: ASSLARGNTIY